This entry is about one T cell receptor beta chain. The entry originates in a study of control samples from healthy donors and cancer patients. Data came from immunoSEQ multiplex PCR; TCRdb stores just in-frame clones and leaves some out. The profile shows approximately 63,000 clones, 85% of them singletons. V dropped 10 bases and J dropped 8 bases, with 24 bases sitting between them. This CDR3 is built from 15 residues. Germline V gives CDR1 MNHNY, CDR2 SVGAGI (reference sequence). The specimen was blood. This clonotype originated in a middle-aged man in good health. V gene TRBV6-6 combines with J gene TRBJ2-1; D gene uncertain. The CDR3 nucleotides read TGTGCCACATCGAGCCCAGACCTAAATTCCCATGAGCAGTTCTTC. Its translation is CATSSPDLNSHEQFF.